Each of the 8 T cell receptor beta chains below was sequenced from the same sample in a study of identical twins (dated by TCRdb to the mid-2010s). The library was prepared using 5' RACE. Sequencer: Illumina HiSeq 2000. TCRdb reran the public reads through fastp at Q25 and MiXCR, keeping productive beta chains. Under each unique CDR3 protein, matching rows form one entry showing the most common genes and DNA. This sample has around 480,000 distinct CDR3 sequences in its table, and 13% to 15% of those were observed once. 0.5% to 0.65% of the sample is in the top ten clones. A further study also used this sample, focusing on yellow fever vaccine responses in identical twins.

Sequenced sample: CD4+ T cells sorted from blood. Source of these receptors: a woman aged 18 to 35 in good health.

The V and J genes are TRBV9 and TRBJ1-2; D perhaps matches TRBD1 (6 bases). Germline CDR1 and CDR2: SGDLS and YYNGEE. Trimming cost V 0 bases and J 7 bases, with 10 bases left between them. This CDR3 has 13 residues. The CDR3 coding sequence is TGTGCCAGCAGCGTAGCACAGGGATCTGGCTACACCTTC. This translates into CASSVAQGSGYTF.

A few counts support this clonotype. This sequence joins TRBV7-8 and TRBJ2-5, with D hard to call. The CDR3 is 14 amino acids. The V and J ends lost 0 bases and 5 bases respectively, with 10 bases between them. Germline V gene sequence: CDR1 SGHVS, CDR2 FQNEAQ. CDR3 in DNA: TGTGCCAGCAGCTTAGCCCTGATGCGGGAGACCCAGTACTTC. Its translation: CASSLALMRETQYF.

The chain combines TRBV6-5 with TRBJ1-2, with D tentatively TRBD1 (6 bases). The CDR3 covers 13 residues. Trimming stripped 4 bases from V and 6 bases from J, with 12 bases between. Germline CDR1 is MNHEY and CDR2 is SVGAGI. The CDR3 sequence: CASSSRGIDGYTF. As DNA, the CDR3 is TGTGCCAGCAGTTCCAGGGGAATTGATGGCTACACCTTC.

This clonotype came up a few times. V gene TRBV5-1 combines with J gene TRBJ2-4; 10 bases agree with TRBD1. This CDR3 contains 14 residues. Trimming cost V 3 bases and J 7 bases; bases outside gene matches: 4. Germline loops: CDR1 SGHRS, CDR2 YFSETQ. The CDR3 bases are TGCGCCAGCAGCTCTGGACAGGGGGGGAACATTCAGTACTTC. Translated, it gives CASSSGQGGNIQYF.

At least ten counts were recorded for this clonotype. The V gene is TRBV29-1, the J gene TRBJ2-7, with D perhaps TRBD1 (5 bases). V lost 5 bases, J lost 0 bases, and 14 bases lay in between. The CDR3 covers 14 residues. Germline CDR1 is SQVTM and CDR2 is ANQGSEA. The CDR3 here is CSVLGFRGSYEQYF. The CDR3 region has the DNA TGCAGCGTTCTAGGGTTTAGGGGCTCCTACGAGCAGTACTTC.

The rearrangement uses TRBV7-9 and TRBJ2-3, with TRBD2 matching 11 bases. The V and J ends lost 5 bases and 0 bases, in that order; junction bases with no gene match: 7. The length of the CDR3 is 17 residues. Per germline, CDR1 SEHNR and CDR2 FQNEAQ (reference sequence). The CDR3 nucleotides are TGTGCCAGCAGCACTGGGACTAGCGGTTCTAGCACAGATACGCAGTATTTT. Protein product: CASSTGTSGSSTDTQYF.

V usage is TRBV5-6 and J usage is TRBJ2-5, with 9 bases fitting TRBD2. CDR3 length equals 14 residues. CDR1 is SGHDT, CDR2 YYEEEE, per germline. Trimming took 7 bases from V and 3 from J; bases not matched to a gene: 7. The CDR3 bases are TGTGCCAGCGGCACGGGACTAGCAGAAGAGACCCAGTACTTC. It encodes CASGTGLAEETQYF.

This clonotype has just a few counts. This rearrangement joins TRBV6-4 to TRBJ2-5, with 11 positions matching TRBD1. V shed 2 bases and J 2 bases; nucleotides not matched to a gene: 10. Germline CDR1 and CDR2: MRHNA and SNTAGT. This CDR3 is built from 18 residues. The CDR3 DNA reads as TGTGCCAGCAGTGACGGGGGACAGGGGGGAAGAAAGCAAGAGACCCAGTACTTC. As protein: CASSDGGQGGRKQETQYF.